One and the same sample provided the 2 T cell receptor beta chains below, sequenced in a study of T cells in Graves' hyperthyroidism and ophthalmopathy. TCR beta CDR3 region amplification was performed from RNA transcripts. When the TCR CDR3 underwent first-round RT-PCR, the HTBI primer set was used. TCRdb passed the multiplex PCR reads through MiXCR, listing each CDR3 protein once. Altogether approximately 870,000 distinct CDR3 sequences are present, 38% being singletons, with the ten largest covering over 8%. The source material was blood. The source is a man younger than 35 with Graves' hyperthyroidism.

This clonotype has a single count. This chain connects TRBV19 to TRBJ1-5; no clear D gene. Trimming cost V 8 bases and J 1 base, with 12 bases left between them. The CDR3 has 14 residues. The germline V gene has CDR1 LNHDA and CDR2 SQIVND (reference sequence). This CDR3 is CASAIGWSNQPQHF. In DNA form, the CDR3 reads TGTGCCAGTGCAATAGGGTGGAGCAATCAGCCCCAGCATTTT.

Many counts were recorded for this clonotype. V and J are TRBV5-1 and TRBJ2-7, with D perhaps TRBD1 (5 bases). The V gene's germline CDR1 is SGHRS and CDR2 YFSETQ. V was shortened by 0 bases and J by 4 bases, with 8 bases between the two germline ends. The CDR3 length is 13 residues. The CDR3 DNA reads TGCGCCAGCAGCTTGGGGGGCAGATACGAGCAGTACTTC. It encodes CASSLGGRYEQYF.